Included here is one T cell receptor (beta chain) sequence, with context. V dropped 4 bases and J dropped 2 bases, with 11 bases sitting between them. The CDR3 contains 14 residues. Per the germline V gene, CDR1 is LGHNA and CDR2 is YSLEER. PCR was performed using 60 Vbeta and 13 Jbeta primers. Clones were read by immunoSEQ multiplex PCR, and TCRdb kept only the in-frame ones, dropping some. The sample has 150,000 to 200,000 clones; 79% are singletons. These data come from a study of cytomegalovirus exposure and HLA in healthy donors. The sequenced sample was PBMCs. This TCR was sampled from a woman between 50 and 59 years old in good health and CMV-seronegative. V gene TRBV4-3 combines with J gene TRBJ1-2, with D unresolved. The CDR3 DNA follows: TGCGCCAGCAGCCTCCAGACATCGAACTATGGCTACACCTTC. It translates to CASSLQTSNYGYTF.